A single sample is the source of the 7 T cell receptor beta chains below, sequenced in a study of CD8 T cells in Susac syndrome. Reverse transcription of roughly 0.5 to 1 ug RNA was carried out with random hexamers. TCRdb reprocessed the immunoSEQ multiplex PCR reads via MiXCR and lists one record per CDR3 protein. The sample contains about 150,000 distinct CDR3 sequences, roughly 94% of which appear only once. Sequencing used CD8+ T cells from PBMCs. These receptors originate from a human donor with multiple sclerosis.

The rearrangement uses TRBV11-2 and TRBJ2-7; D uncertain. The CDR3 contains 15 residues. Germline V lookup: CDR1 SGHAT, CDR2 FQNNGV. With 0 bases removed from V and 4 bases from J, the gap between germline ends came to 13 bases. The chain's CDR3 is CASSLDSGARYEQYF. The DNA of the CDR3 is TGTGCCAGCAGCTTAGACTCAGGAGCGAGGTACGAGCAGTACTTC.

This clonotype was seen a few times. This chain uses TRBV2 with TRBJ2-7, with D perhaps TRBD2 (5 bases). V lost 6 bases and J lost 7, with 19 bases in between. The CDR3 has 14 amino acids. Germline values: CDR1 SNHLY, CDR2 FYNNEI. The CDR3 spells CASRSAAITGEQYF. CDR3 DNA: TGTGCCAGCAGATCGGCAGCCATAACGGGGGAGCAGTACTTC.

This clonotype was counted a single time. Written as DNA, the CDR3 is TGTGCCACCGGGTCGGCGGATTTACAAGAGACCCAGTACTTC. Its protein product is CATGSADLQETQYF. This chain joins TRBV15 and TRBJ2-5; unclear D gene. The V end lost 8 bases, the J end lost 2 bases, and 15 bases lay between the germline ends. CDR1 and CDR2 from the germline V gene are LNHNV and YYDKDF (reference sequence). This CDR3 has 14 residues.

This clonotype has a handful of counts. This CDR3 reads CSAPDRNYGYTF. The CDR3 DNA sequence: TGCAGCGCCCCGGACCGAAACTATGGCTACACCTTC. This sequence joins TRBV29-1 and TRBJ1-2; D unresolved. CDR1 and CDR2 from the germline V gene are SQVTM and ANQGSEA. The CDR3 is made up of 12 amino acids. V was cut by 7 bases and J by 2 bases, with 11 bases left in between.

The CDR3 protein is CASSVGGDRSYEQYF. In DNA form, the CDR3 reads TGTGCCAGCAGCGTAGGGGGGGACAGAAGCTACGAGCAGTACTTC. The chain employs TRBV9 and TRBJ2-7; possibly TRBD1 for D (7 bases). CDR3 length: 15 residues. Germline V gene sequence: CDR1 SGDLS, CDR2 YYNGEE. V dropped 0 bases and J dropped 3 bases, with 13 bases sitting between them.

This clonotype was picked up one time. The chain carries TRBV11-2 and TRBJ1-4; TRBD1 matches 7 bases. The CDR3 length is 13 residues. In germline, CDR1 is SGHAT, CDR2 FQNNGV. V lost 5 bases and J lost 8; bases outside the gene matches: 5. The CDR3 loop reads CASSHWDSEKLFF. The CDR3 bases are TGTGCCAGCAGCCACTGGGACAGCGAAAAACTGTTTTTT.

The CDR3 sequence is CASRPASGEIQETQYF. For the CDR3, the DNA is TGTGCCAGCAGACCAGCTAGCGGGGAGATCCAAGAGACCCAGTACTTC. J is TRBJ2-5 and V is TRBV6-1; 9 bases agree with TRBD2. J gave up 1 base and V 6 bases, and 9 bases lay outside the gene matches. The CDR3 is made up of 16 amino acids. Germline V lookup: CDR1 MNHNS, CDR2 SASEGT.